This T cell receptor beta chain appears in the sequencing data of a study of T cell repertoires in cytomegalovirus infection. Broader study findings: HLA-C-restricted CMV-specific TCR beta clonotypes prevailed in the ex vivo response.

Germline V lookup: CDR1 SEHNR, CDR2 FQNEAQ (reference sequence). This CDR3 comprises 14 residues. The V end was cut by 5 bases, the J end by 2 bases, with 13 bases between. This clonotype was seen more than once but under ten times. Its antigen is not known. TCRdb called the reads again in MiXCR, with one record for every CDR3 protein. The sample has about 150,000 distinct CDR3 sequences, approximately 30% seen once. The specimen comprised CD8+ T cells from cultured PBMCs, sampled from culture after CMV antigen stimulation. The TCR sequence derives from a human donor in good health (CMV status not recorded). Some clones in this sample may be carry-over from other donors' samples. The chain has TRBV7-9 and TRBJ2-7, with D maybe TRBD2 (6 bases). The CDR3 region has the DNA TGTGCCAGCAGCCCGCAGGGAGGAGCCTACGAGCAGTACTTC. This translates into CASSPQGGAYEQYF.